These 8 T cell receptor beta chains originate from one sample sequenced in a study of shared clonotypes between healthy human individuals. The repertoire was sequenced with immunoSEQ multiplex PCR; TCRdb's copy has only in-frame clones and lacks some. The sample lists about 2 million clones; about 95% were seen once. Sequenced sample: naive CD4+ T cells sorted from blood. The subset is: CD45RA+ positively selected. The receptor set was obtained from a man younger than 35 in good health.

The chain employs TRBV7-2 and TRBJ1-1; a weak D match, TRBD1 (6 bases). Between the trimmed V and J ends, which lost 1 base and 0 bases, there was a span of 15 bases. In germline, CDR1 is SGHTA, CDR2 FQGNSA. The CDR3 covers 17 residues. CDR3 nucleotide sequence: TGTGCCAGCAGCTTAGGGCGAGGCCGACAGGTGAACACTGAAGCTTTCTTT. Residues: CASSLGRGRQVNTEAFF.

The chain couples TRBV7-2 to TRBJ1-5; the D is unclear. V lost 5 bases to trimming and J lost 7 bases, with 12 bases between them. CDR1 is SGHTA, CDR2 FQGNSA, per germline. The CDR3 runs 13 residues. The CDR3 loop is CASSPRFGQPQHF. The DNA of the CDR3 is TGTGCCAGCAGCCCCCGGTTTGGGCAGCCCCAGCATTTT.

This clone was found once. The V and J genes are TRBV5-4 and TRBJ1-1; possible D gene TRBD1, 6 bases. Germline V lookup: CDR1 SGHNT, CDR2 YYREEE (reference sequence). V lost 5 bases and J lost 4, with 12 bases in between. The CDR3 has 13 amino acids. CDR3 DNA: TGTGCCAGCAGGTACCTAGGGGGCACTGAAGCTTTCTTT. It codes for CASRYLGGTEAFF.

The rearrangement joins TRBV10-3 to TRBJ1-1, with 8 nucleotides matching TRBD1. The CDR3 spans 16 residues. Trimming took 4 bases from V and 4 from J; bases not matched to a gene: 11. Germline loops: CDR1 ENHRY, CDR2 SYGVKD. CDR3 residues: CAISVDRVGTVTEAFF. CDR3 DNA sequence: TGTGCCATCAGTGTGGACAGGGTGGGTACGGTCACTGAAGCTTTCTTT.

A single count supports this clone. The rearrangement links TRBV11-2 to TRBJ2-2; D is possibly TRBD2 (5 bases). V shed 6 bases and J shed 0 bases, with 8 bases lying between them. Germline assignment: CDR1 SGHAT and CDR2 FQNNGV. This CDR3 contains 14 residues. In nucleotides, the CDR3 is TGTGCCAGCAGAAGGACTCCGAACACCGGGGAGCTGTTTTTT. Its protein product is CASRRTPNTGELFF.

The chain carries TRBV5-4 and TRBJ2-3, with D uncertain. V gave up 0 bases and J gave up 1 base, with 6 bases separating them. Germline CDR1 SGHNT, CDR2 YYREEE (reference sequence). CDR3 length: 14 amino acids. In DNA, the CDR3 is TGTGCCAGCAGCTTGGAGGTCGGCACAGATACGCAGTATTTT. Residues: CASSLEVGTDTQYF.

This chain connects TRBV20-1 to TRBJ2-5; D unresolved. CDR1 and CDR2 from the germline V gene are DFQATT and SNEGSKA (reference sequence). V lost 7 bases and J 9 bases, leaving 15 bases between the germline ends. The CDR3 has 11 residues. CDR3 DNA sequence: TGCAGTGGTCGCATAGGGTCATCCCAGTACTTC. Encoded protein: CSGRIGSSQYF.

This sequence joins TRBV28 and TRBJ1-4, with TRBD1 as a possible D gene (5 bases). The CDR3 loop spans 16 amino acids. The germline V and J ends were trimmed by 6 bases and 5 bases, with 19 bases remaining between them. Germline CDR1 reads MDHEN; CDR2 reads SYDVKM. DNA for the CDR3: TGTGCCAGCAGAGGTGAAGGGGTCCTCGCGAATGAAAAACTGTTTTTT. It encodes CASRGEGVLANEKLFF.